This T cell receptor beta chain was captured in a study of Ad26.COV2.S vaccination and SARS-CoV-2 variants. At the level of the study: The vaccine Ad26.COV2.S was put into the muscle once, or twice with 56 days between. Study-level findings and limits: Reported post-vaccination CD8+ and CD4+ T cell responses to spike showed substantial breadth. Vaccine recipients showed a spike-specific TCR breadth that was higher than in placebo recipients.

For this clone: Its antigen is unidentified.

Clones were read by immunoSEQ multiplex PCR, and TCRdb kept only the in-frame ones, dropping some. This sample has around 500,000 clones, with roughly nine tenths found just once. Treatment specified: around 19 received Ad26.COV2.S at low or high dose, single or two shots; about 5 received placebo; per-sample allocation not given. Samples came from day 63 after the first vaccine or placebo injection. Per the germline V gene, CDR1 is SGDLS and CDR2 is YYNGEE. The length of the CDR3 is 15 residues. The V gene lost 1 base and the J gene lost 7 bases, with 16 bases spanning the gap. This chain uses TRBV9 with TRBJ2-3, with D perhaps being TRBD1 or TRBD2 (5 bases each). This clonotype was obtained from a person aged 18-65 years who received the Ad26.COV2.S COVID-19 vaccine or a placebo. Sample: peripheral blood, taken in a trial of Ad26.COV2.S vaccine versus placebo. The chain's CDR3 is CASSVLDGTGNTQYF. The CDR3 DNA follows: TGTGCCAGCAGCGTACTGGACGGGACGGGGAATACGCAGTATTTT.